The present T cell receptor (beta chain) was sequenced within a study of CD8+CD57+ T cells in acquired aplastic anemia. Germline loops: CDR1 WSHSY, CDR2 SAAADI. CDR3 size: 14 residues. Points on this clonotype: Mismatch with germline at one junction end may stem from a read error.

The study profiled TCR beta VDJ and CDR3 using genomic DNA as template. From the reads, TCRdb called clonotypes with MiXCR, one entry per CDR3 protein. The sample lists hundreds of thousands of distinct CDR3 sequences, around 68% seen once, with under 4.5% in the top ten. The receptor comes from a human donor in good health, serving as a control. The source material was sorted CD4+, CD8+, or CD8+CD57+ T cells (not recorded which) from PBMCs. The gene calls are TRBV10-2 and TRBJ1-2; TRBD1 is a possible D gene (5 bases). The CDR3 region has the DNA TGTGTCACAGCAATCAGCAGAAAGGGGTATGGCTACACCTTC. It yields the protein CVTAISRKGYGYTF.